The 24 T cell receptor beta chains presented below share a single source sample, sequenced in a study of molecular identifiers for immune sequencing clone quantification. TCRdb called the PCR reads again in MiXCR, with one record for every CDR3 protein. Counted here are approximately 97,000 distinct CDR3 sequences, more than 20% occurring once; the ten biggest clones make up 0.94%. The sequenced sample was naive CD8+ T cells from blood, with Jurkat cell RNA spiked in. Subset here: FACS-sorted CD8+CD4-CCR7+CD45RA+ naive T cells. The source of these receptors is a human donor in good health. Some libraries in this study had Jurkat cell RNA spiked in.

This clonotype was detected ten times or more. The gene calls are TRBV7-6 and TRBJ2-5, with D possibly matching TRBD1 (6 bases). This CDR3 spans 17 amino acids. Trimming removed 1 base from V and 1 base from J, with 16 bases in between. Germline V gene sequence: CDR1 SGHVS, CDR2 FNYEAQ. In nucleotides, the CDR3 is TGTGCCAGCAGCTTAGAAACACAGGGTTGGGGCCAAGAGACCCAGTACTTC. It encodes CASSLETQGWGQETQYF.

This clonotype was picked up many times. This chain joins TRBV6-2 or TRBV6-3 and TRBJ2-7, with D unclear. V lost 2 bases to trimming and J lost 6 bases, with 11 bases between them. Germline V gene data show CDR1 as MNHEY and CDR2 as SVGEGT. This CDR3 is 13 amino acids long. DNA for the CDR3: TGTGCCAGCAGTTACAGTGGAAGAATCGAGCAGTACTTC. Translation gives CASSYSGRIEQYF.

This clonotype was seen many times. The rearrangement uses TRBV7-6 and TRBJ2-3, with 10 bases aligning to TRBD2. The CDR3 extends over 16 amino acids. Trimming cost V 1 base and J 4 bases; bases outside gene matches: 5. Looked up from germline, CDR1 is SGHVS and CDR2 is FNYEAQ. The CDR3 DNA reads as TGTGCCAGCAGCTTAGGAGCGGGAGGGCCCGCAGATACGCAGTATTTT. Amino acid sequence: CASSLGAGGPADTQYF.

The table lists this clonotype with many counts. The chain is built from TRBV12-5 and TRBJ2-3; D is uncertain. Trimming left V 2 bases short and J 6 bases short, with 9 bases between. The CDR3 has 13 amino acids. CDR1 is LGHNT and CDR2 is FRNRAP in the germline V gene. CDR3 sequence reads: CASGLSVLDTQYF. CDR3 DNA sequence: TGTGCTAGTGGTTTGTCGGTTCTGGATACGCAGTATTTT.

At least ten counts were recorded for this clonotype. This chain links TRBV6-5 with TRBJ2-3; 11 bases are a match to TRBD2. The CDR3 is 16 residues long. Losses at the gene ends were 2 bases for V and 1 base for J; bases not matched to a gene: 2. Germline V lookup: CDR1 MNHEY, CDR2 SVGAGI. The CDR3 spells CASSYMGLAGTDTQYF. The CDR3 nucleotides are TGTGCCAGCAGTTACATGGGACTAGCGGGCACAGATACGCAGTATTTT.

This clonotype came up many times. The chain couples TRBV27 to TRBJ2-3; 11 nucleotides match TRBD2. This CDR3 contains 14 residues. Losses at the gene ends were 6 bases for V and 6 bases for J; bases not matched to a gene: 5. CDR1 and CDR2 from the germline V gene are MNHEY and SMNVEV (reference sequence). The CDR3 region is CASRLLAGVDTQYF. The CDR3 DNA is TGTGCCAGCAGGCTACTAGCGGGGGTTGATACGCAGTATTTT.

This clonotype has a count of ten or more. The J gene is TRBJ1-1, the V gene TRBV12-5, with 7 bases that match TRBD1. CDR1 is LGHNT, CDR2 FRNRAP, per germline. The length of the CDR3 is 18 residues. The V gene end was trimmed by 0 bases and the J gene end by 0 bases; junction bases not matched to a gene: 10. CDR3 in amino acids: CASGLVIRDRDMNTEAFF. The CDR3 region has the DNA TGTGCTAGTGGTTTGGTAATCCGGGACAGAGACATGAACACTGAAGCTTTCTTT.

This clonotype showed up many times. The rearrangement links TRBV12-3 or TRBV12-4 to TRBJ2-3; D might be TRBD1 or TRBD2, each matching 5 bases. Trimming removed 4 bases at V and 1 base at J, with 15 bases between. CDR3 size: 16 residues. CDR3 sequence: CASSWGRGEGTDTQYF. The CDR3 nucleotides are TGTGCCAGCAGTTGGGGGAGAGGAGAAGGCACAGATACGCAGTATTTT.

This clonotype was picked up many times. CDR3 amino acids: CSVASGGSTEAFF. The CDR3 DNA sequence: TGCAGCGTTGCCTCCGGGGGAAGCACTGAAGCTTTCTTT. The chain has TRBV29-1 and TRBJ1-1, with a possible D match to TRBD1 (5 bases). The germline gives CDR1 SQVTM, CDR2 ANQGSEA. V lost 4 bases, J lost 4 bases, and 13 bases lay in between. The CDR3 loop spans 13 amino acids.

The CDR3 region is CSARDGTGSYNEQFF. The CDR3 DNA sequence: TGCAGTGCTAGGGATGGGACAGGGTCCTACAATGAGCAGTTCTTC. The chain is built from TRBV20-1 and TRBJ2-1; 9 nucleotides agree with TRBD1. The length of the CDR3 is 15 residues. Trimming cost V 3 bases and J 1 base; bases outside gene matches: 4. Germline V gives CDR1 DFQATT, CDR2 SNEGSKA (reference sequence).

This clonotype was recorded at least ten times. The chain carries TRBV7-9 and TRBJ2-3; D may be TRBD1 (6 bases). CDR1 and CDR2 (germline): SEHNR, FQNEAQ (reference sequence). V gave up 1 base and J gave up 1 base, with 12 bases separating them. The CDR3 runs 16 residues. CDR3 sequence (DNA): TGTGCCAGCAGCTTAGTTCAGGGGTTGGGCACAGATACGCAGTATTTT. Translated: CASSLVQGLGTDTQYF.

The chain uses TRBV2 and TRBJ2-7, with D unclear. Germline loops: CDR1 SNHLY, CDR2 FYNNEI. Trimming removed 7 bases at V and 0 bases at J, with 19 bases between. The CDR3 has 16 residues. This CDR3 reads CASTEVKGTVSYEQYF. The DNA of the CDR3 is TGTGCCAGCACCGAGGTTAAGGGTACAGTCTCCTACGAGCAGTACTTC. Full variable domain (remainder filled in from reference TRBV2 and TRBJ2-7): EPEVTQTPSHQVTQMGQEVILRCVPISNHLYFYWYRQILGQKVEFLVSFYNNEISEKSEIFDDQFSVERPDGSNFTLKIRSTKLEDSAMYFCASTEVKGTVSYEQYFGPGTRLTVT.

This clonotype appeared many times. CDR3 residues: CASSPSGVAGELFF. The CDR3 DNA reads TGTGCCAGCAGCCCTAGCGGTGTCGCCGGGGAGCTGTTTTTT. The chain joins TRBV11-2 to TRBJ2-2; TRBD2 matches at 7 bases. Germline V gene data show CDR1 as SGHAT and CDR2 as FQNNGV. The CDR3 loop spans 14 amino acids. The trim removed 5 bases at V and 6 bases at J, leaving 6 bases unmatched.

A note on this clonotype: A much larger clone differs by one base, so this may be a read error. The chain has TRBV9 and TRBJ2-1, with 7 bases aligning to TRBD1. This CDR3 has 15 residues. Per the germline V gene, CDR1 is SGDLS and CDR2 is YYNGEE. The chain's CDR3 is CACSVGGSENNEQFF. As DNA, the CDR3 is TGTGCCTGCAGCGTAGGGGGCAGTGAAAACAATGAGCAGTTCTTC.

V is TRBV4-1 and J is TRBJ2-7; D gene uncertain. V lost 0 bases to trimming and J lost 3 bases, with 15 bases between them. The CDR3 loop spans 16 amino acids. Germline-derived CDR1 and CDR2 are MGHRA and YSYEKL. The CDR3 nucleotides read TGCGCCAGCAGCCAAGATAACCCAGGTGGTATCTACGAGCAGTACTTC. Protein: CASSQDNPGGIYEQYF.

Many counts were recorded for this clonotype. The chain recombines TRBV28 with TRBJ1-5; D gene uncertain. Trimming took off 5 bases at V and 7 bases at J, with 6 bases between the two ends. The CDR3 extends over 11 amino acids. Looked up from germline, CDR1 is MDHEN and CDR2 is SYDVKM. The chain's CDR3 is CASSRQQPQHF. Here the CDR3 DNA reads TGTGCCAGCAGTCGGCAACAGCCCCAGCATTTT.

The rearrangement links TRBV24-1 to TRBJ2-2; unclear D gene. Trimming stripped 7 bases from V and 4 bases from J, with 9 bases between. Looked up from germline, CDR1 is KGHDR and CDR2 is SFDVKD. CDR3 length: 13 residues. The CDR3, as DNA: TGTGCCACCAGCTTAGCTGCCACCGGGGAGCTGTTTTTT. Protein: CATSLAATGELFF.

CDR3 in DNA: TGTGCCAGTAGTGCAGGATTCCCTTCCTACGAGCAGTACTTC. Translating gives CASSAGFPSYEQYF. The chain couples TRBV19 to TRBJ2-7; D gene unclear. The V end was cut by 5 bases, the J end by 1 base, with 12 bases between. Germline CDR1 LNHDA, CDR2 SQIVND (reference sequence). The CDR3 extends over 14 amino acids.

This clonotype has a count of ten or more. The V and J genes are TRBV5-8 and TRBJ1-5; D unresolved. The CDR3 contains 15 residues. Germline lookup yields CDR1 SGHTS and CDR2 YDEGEE. Trimming took 1 base from V and 3 from J, leaving 11 bases between them. The CDR3 DNA reads TGTGCCAGCAGCTTGACGGGATACTTCAATCAGCCCCAGCATTTT. It specifies CASSLTGYFNQPQHF.

This clonotype was detected ten times or more. CDR3 DNA: TGTGCCAGCAGCGTAGAAGGATTCCGCACCGGGGAGCTGTTTTTT. Residues: CASSVEGFRTGELFF. This chain connects TRBV9 to TRBJ2-2; D not resolved. V lost 0 bases, J lost 4 bases, and 10 bases lay in between. The germline V gene encodes CDR1 SGDLS and CDR2 YYNGEE. The CDR3 covers 15 residues.

This clonotype occurred many times. The genes are TRBV20-1 and TRBJ2-5, with D possibly matching TRBD2 (5 bases). Looked up from germline, CDR1 is DFQATT and CDR2 is SNEGSKA (reference sequence). This CDR3 is built from 15 residues. Trimming shortened V by 2 bases and J by 0 bases, and 13 bases separated the two germline ends. DNA for the CDR3: TGCAGTGCTAGACGTCTGGGCGGGTACCAAGAGACCCAGTACTTC. It translates to CSARRLGGYQETQYF.

At least ten counts were recorded for this clonotype. V usage is TRBV9 and J usage is TRBJ2-3; D unclear. CDR1 is SGDLS, CDR2 YYNGEE, per germline. The CDR3 consists of 13 residues. Trimming cost V 0 bases and J 4 bases, with 6 bases left between them. The CDR3 loop reads CASSVVSSDTQYF. The CDR3 bases are TGTGCCAGCAGCGTAGTCAGTTCAGATACGCAGTATTTT.

This clonotype was observed many times. The genes are TRBV12-3 or TRBV12-4 and TRBJ1-2; TRBD1 matches at 10 bases. There are 15 residues in the CDR3. V shed 6 bases and J 6 bases; nucleotides not matched to a gene: 10. This CDR3 reads CASRGGQGDIHGYTF. The CDR3 region has the DNA TGTGCCAGCAGAGGCGGACAGGGGGATATCCATGGCTACACCTTC.

The sample holds many counts of this clonotype. This chain uses TRBV11-2 with TRBJ1-1, with a tentative D call TRBD1 (5 bases). The V end lost 1 base, the J end lost 3 bases, and 15 bases lay between the germline ends. This CDR3 has 16 residues. Germline CDR1 reads SGHAT; CDR2 reads FQNNGV. CDR3 loop: CASSLAVGGTDTEAFF. The CDR3 DNA reads as TGTGCCAGCAGCTTAGCAGTCGGGGGTACCGACACTGAAGCTTTCTTT. Combining the CDR3 with reference TRBV11-2 and TRBJ1-1 gives the whole variable domain EAGVAQSPRYKIIEKRQSVAFWCNPISGHATLYWYQQILGQGPKLLIQFQNNGVVDDSQLPKDRFSAERLKGVDSTLKIQPAKLEDSAVYLCASSLAVGGTDTEAFFGQGTRLTVV.